The present T cell receptor (beta chain) was sequenced within a study of persistence of HIV-infected CD4 T cells. About the study: Suppressive ART had lasted a median of around 8 years. General study results and limits: CMV- and Gag-responding cells had lower TCRbeta richness than CD3/CD28-responding cells. Bulk TCR data could not be restricted to HIV-1-infected CMV-responding cells.

This was the immunoSEQ version 4 assay in survey mode. Profiling relied on immunoSEQ multiplex PCR, and the TCRdb table lists in-frame clones only, not all of them. Among around 28,000 clones listed, around 80% were seen once. About this clone: Its antigen remains unknown.

Lysates of CMV-infected fibroblasts at around 10 ug/mL stimulated these cells. CD40L-negative CD69-negative CD45RO-high memory CD4+ T cells were sorted as populations depleted of antigen-responding cells. Inclusion required CMV-positive serology and CD4+ counts above 400 cells/uL. This sequence originates from an adult woman with HIV who was CMV-seropositive. The sequencing used CD4+ T cells sorted from PBMCs after approximately 18-hour stimulation, collected from a patient who received antiretroviral therapy.

This chain's CDR3 is CASRVQTGAYEQYF. The CDR3 nucleotides are TGCGCCAGCAGGGTTCAGACAGGGGCCTACGAGCAGTACTTC. V is TRBV10-2 and J is TRBJ2-7; 8 bases agree with TRBD1. V gave up 6 bases and J gave up 2 bases; unmatched junction bases: 6. The V gene's germline CDR1 is WSHSY and CDR2 SAAADI. The CDR3 spans 14 residues.